There are a few counts of the clone carrying this T cell receptor (beta chain). Its antigen is as yet unknown. The CDR3 runs 11 residues. The V gene's germline CDR1 is SNHLY and CDR2 FYNNEI. Trimming cost V 3 bases and J 10 bases; bases outside gene matches: 2. From 300 to 400 ng of RNA, a library with molecular barcoded alpha/delta and beta/gamma adaptors was made. TCRdb reanalysed the reads using MiXCR and keeps one entry per CDR3 protein. Of about 93,000 distinct CDR3 sequences in the sample, about a fifth were seen once. The record originates from a study of read filtering for tumor transcriptome and immune sequencing. Study-wide results and limits: About 81.9% of IR-seq clonotypes had a single read, yet these held approximately 4% of reads.

The chain joins TRBV2 to TRBJ1-1, with TRBD1 matching over 7 bases. The receptor comes from a donor aged 40 or over with multiple myeloma. Sequencing input: a population of CD138-negative cells sorted from bone marrow. CDR3 in DNA: TGTGCCAGCAGTGACAGGGGGAGAGCTTTCTTT. Its translation is CASSDRGRAFF.